A selection of T cell receptor beta chains follows, all from one sample in a study of shared clonotypes between healthy human individuals. Measured with immunoSEQ multiplex PCR; TCRdb has only the in-frame clones, and not every one. Among 2 million to 2.5 million clones listed, roughly 93% were seen once. Sequences were obtained from naive CD4+ T cells from PBMCs. All receptors come from a man younger than 35 in good health. Some clones in this sample may be carry-over from other donors' samples. Each CDR3 is given with its conserved first and last residue. The order of the fields is V gene, D gene, J gene, clone size, CDR3 protein, CDR3 DNA. The D gene is left open where the match is weak. Some rows mark clone size as missing; the rest say once, few, many or name a class of expanded clone.

>TRBV19|-|TRBJ1-2|-
CASRAGNNYGYTF
TGTGCCAGTAGGGCAGGGAATAACTATGGCTACACCTTC
>TRBV5-1|-|TRBJ1-1|once
CASSISTGTMNTEAFF
TGCGCCAGCAGCATATCCACAGGGACGATGAACACTGAAGCTTTCTTT
>TRBV10-3|-|TRBJ2-5|-
CAISEGEQETQYF
TGTGCCATCAGTGAGGGGGAGCAAGAGACCCAGTACTTC
>TRBV7-8|-|TRBJ1-1|-
CASSSFLGETEAFF
TGTGCCAGCAGCTCCTTCCTAGGTGAAACTGAAGCTTTCTTT
>TRBV19|TRBD1|TRBJ1-1|-
CASSFGTGGRVNTEAFF
TGTGCCAGTAGTTTCGGGACAGGGGGTAGAGTGAACACTGAAGCTTTCTTT
>TRBV6-1|-|TRBJ2-7|-
CASSAHDRSYYEQYF
TGTGCCAGCAGTGCACACGACAGGAGTTACTACGAGCAGTACTTC
>TRBV7-2|TRBD1|TRBJ2-7|-
CASSAWTGAIYEQYF
TGTGCCAGCAGCGCATGGACAGGGGCTATCTACGAGCAGTACTTC
>TRBV5-1|TRBD2|TRBJ2-1|-
CASRASGHSSYNEQFF
TGCGCCAGCAGGGCTAGCGGGCATAGCTCCTACAATGAGCAGTTCTTC
>TRBV11-2|TRBD2|TRBJ2-5|-
CASSTTSGGLRLGQYF
TGTGCCAGCAGCACGACTAGCGGGGGGTTGAGGTTGGGCCAGTACTTC
>TRBV10-3|-|TRBJ1-5|few
CAISPGIGQPQHF
TGTGCCATCAGTCCAGGGATCGGTCAGCCCCAGCATTTT
>TRBV11-2|-|TRBJ1-4|-
CGTRSGEKLFF
TGTGGGACCCGGTCGGGTGAAAAACTGTTTTTT
>TRBV5-1|-|TRBJ2-7|-
CASRLFPLDTSQYF
TGCGCCAGCCGCTTATTCCCCTTAGACACTTCCCAGTACTTC
>TRBV19|TRBD1|TRBJ1-5|-
CASSTGQGRNQPQHF
TGTGCCAGTAGTACCGGACAGGGTCGCAATCAGCCCCAGCATTTT
>TRBV28|-|TRBJ2-6|-
CASRPSGANVLTF
TGTGCCAGCAGACCATCTGGGGCCAACGTCCTGACTTTC
>TRBV4-1|-|TRBJ2-1|-
CASSQGVAASRSYNEQFF
TGCGCCAGCAGCCAAGGGGTAGCGGCATCCCGCTCCTACAATGAGCAGTTCTTC
>TRBV28|-|TRBJ1-5|once
CASTTRERYQPQHF
TGTGCCAGCACTACCAGGGAAAGATATCAGCCCCAGCATTTT
>TRBV7-3|TRBD2|TRBJ2-2|-
CASSPQGGSNTGELFF
TGTGCCAGCAGCCCTCAGGGAGGGTCGAACACCGGGGAGCTGTTTTTT
>TRBV6-6|TRBD1|TRBJ2-2|-
CASSYRTGGSGELFF
TGTGCCAGCAGTTACCGGACAGGGGGCTCCGGGGAGCTGTTTTTT
>TRBV11-1|-|TRBJ2-2|-
CASSPRFFRTGENTGELFF
TGTGCCAGCAGCCCCCGCTTTTTTAGGACGGGGGAGAACACCGGGGAGCTGTTTTTT
>TRBV4-1|TRBD2|TRBJ2-5|-
CASSHPRASGQETQYF
TGCGCCAGCAGCCACCCCAGGGCTAGCGGTCAAGAGACCCAGTACTTC
>TRBV28|TRBD2|TRBJ2-3|-
CASSLSSGRPDTQYF
TGTGCCAGCAGTTTAAGTAGCGGGAGACCAGATACGCAGTATTTT
>TRBV18|-|TRBJ2-7|-
CASSSGMASFTKQYF
TGTGCCAGCTCATCAGGGATGGCTTCCTTTACGAAGCAGTACTTC
>TRBV4-1|TRBD1|TRBJ1-2|-
CASSQEGQLTNYGYTF
TGCGCCAGCAGCCAAGAGGGACAGCTAACTAACTATGGCTACACCTTC
>TRBV5-1|-|TRBJ1-1|-
CASSLAPGLNTEAFF
TGCGCCAGCAGCTTGGCCCCAGGACTGAACACTGAAGCTTTCTTT
>TRBV7-3|TRBD2|TRBJ2-7|-
CASSSGLAGGKEQYF
TGTGCCAGCAGCTCCGGACTAGCGGGAGGGAAAGAGCAGTACTTC
>TRBV6-1|-|TRBJ2-7|once
CASSTGHYEQYF
TGTGCCAGCAGTACAGGGCACTACGAGCAGTACTTC
>TRBV28|-|TRBJ1-5|-
CASHPTGSNQPQHF
TGTGCCAGCCATCCGACAGGTAGCAATCAGCCCCAGCATTTT
>TRBV13|-|TRBJ2-3|-
CASSASTDTQYF
TGTGCCAGCAGCGCTAGCACAGATACGCAGTATTTT
>TRBV23-1|-|TRBJ1-1|-
CASSQSSNGGTEAFF
TGCGCCAGCAGTCAATCAAGCAATGGTGGGACTGAAGCTTTCTTT
>TRBV7-9|-|TRBJ2-1|-
CASGGRLQINEQFF
TGTGCCAGCGGGGGGCGTTTACAAATCAATGAGCAGTTCTTC
>TRBV9|TRBD1|TRBJ1-1|-
CASSVEPSGGTEAFF
TGTGCCAGCAGCGTAGAGCCCTCAGGGGGCACTGAAGCTTTCTTT
>TRBV18|TRBD1|TRBJ1-3|-
CASSATGGGGNTIYF
TGTGCCAGCTCAGCGACAGGGGGAGGTGGAAACACCATATATTTT
>TRBV5-1|TRBD2|TRBJ2-7|-
CASSPPRGGSYEQYF
TGCGCCAGCAGCCCCCCTCGGGGGGGCTCCTACGAGCAGTACTTC
>TRBV28|-|TRBJ1-3|-
CASRKQGLGNTIYF
TGTGCCAGCAGGAAACAGGGACTCGGAAACACCATATATTTT
>TRBV5-1|TRBD1|TRBJ2-1|-
CASSLDGQGWDGQFF
TGCGCCAGCAGCTTGGATGGACAGGGGTGGGACGGGCAGTTCTTC